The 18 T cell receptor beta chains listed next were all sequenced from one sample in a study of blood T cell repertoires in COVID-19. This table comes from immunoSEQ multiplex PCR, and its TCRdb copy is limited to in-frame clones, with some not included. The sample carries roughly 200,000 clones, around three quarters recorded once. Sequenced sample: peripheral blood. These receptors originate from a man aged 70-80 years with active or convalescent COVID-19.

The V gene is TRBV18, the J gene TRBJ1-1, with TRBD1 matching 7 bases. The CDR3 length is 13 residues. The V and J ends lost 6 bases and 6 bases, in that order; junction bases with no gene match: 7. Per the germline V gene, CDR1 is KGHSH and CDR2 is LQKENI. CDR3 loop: CASSTQGRAEAFF. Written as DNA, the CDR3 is TGTGCCAGCTCCACACAGGGGCGGGCTGAAGCTTTCTTT.

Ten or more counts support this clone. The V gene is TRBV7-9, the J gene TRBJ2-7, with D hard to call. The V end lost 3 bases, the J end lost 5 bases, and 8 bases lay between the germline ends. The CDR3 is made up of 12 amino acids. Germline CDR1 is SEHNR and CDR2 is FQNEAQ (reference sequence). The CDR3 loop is CASSLRPDEQYF. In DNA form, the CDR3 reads TGTGCCAGCAGCTTGAGGCCGGACGAGCAGTACTTC.

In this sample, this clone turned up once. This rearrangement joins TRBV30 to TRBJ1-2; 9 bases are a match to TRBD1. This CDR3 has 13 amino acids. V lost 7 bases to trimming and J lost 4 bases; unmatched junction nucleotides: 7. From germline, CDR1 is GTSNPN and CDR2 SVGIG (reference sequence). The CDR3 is CAFPGQGSYGYTF. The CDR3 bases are TGTGCCTTTCCGGGACAGGGTTCCTATGGCTACACCTTC.

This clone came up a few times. The CDR3 is CASRTGTGNSPLHF. The CDR3, as DNA: TGCGCCAGCAGAACCGGGACAGGCAATTCACCCCTCCACTTT. The rearrangement joins TRBV5-1 to TRBJ1-6; 8 positions match TRBD1. The CDR3 contains 14 residues. The germline CDR1 and CDR2 sequences are SGHRS and YFSETQ. Losses at the gene ends were 5 bases for V and 7 bases for J; bases not matched to a gene: 5.

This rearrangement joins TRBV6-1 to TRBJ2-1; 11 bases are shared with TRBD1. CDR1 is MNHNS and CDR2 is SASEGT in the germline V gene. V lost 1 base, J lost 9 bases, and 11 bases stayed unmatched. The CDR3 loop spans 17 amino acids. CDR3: CASSEGWGTGGGSEQFF. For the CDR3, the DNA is TGTGCCAGCAGTGAAGGGTGGGGGACAGGGGGTGGCAGTGAGCAGTTCTTC.

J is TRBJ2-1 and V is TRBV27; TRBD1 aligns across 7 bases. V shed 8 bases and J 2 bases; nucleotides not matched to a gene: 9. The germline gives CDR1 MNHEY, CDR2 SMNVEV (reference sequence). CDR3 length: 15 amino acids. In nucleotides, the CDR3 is TGTGCCAGCGGTCGACAGGGCAGAGCCTACAATGAGCAGTTCTTC. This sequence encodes CASGRQGRAYNEQFF.

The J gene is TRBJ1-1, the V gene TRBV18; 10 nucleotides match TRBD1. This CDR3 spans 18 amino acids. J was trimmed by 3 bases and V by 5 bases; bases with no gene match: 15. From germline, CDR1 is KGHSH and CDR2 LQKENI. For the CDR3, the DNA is TGTGCCAGCTCATCGCAACAACCGGGGACAGGGGCGGACACTGAAGCTTTCTTT. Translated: CASSSQQPGTGADTEAFF.

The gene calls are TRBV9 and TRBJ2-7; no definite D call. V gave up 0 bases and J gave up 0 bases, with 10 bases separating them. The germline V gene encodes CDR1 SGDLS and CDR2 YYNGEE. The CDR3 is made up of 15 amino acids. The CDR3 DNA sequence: TGTGCCAGCAGCGTAGTACAGCCATCCTCCTACGAGCAGTACTTC. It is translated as CASSVVQPSSYEQYF.

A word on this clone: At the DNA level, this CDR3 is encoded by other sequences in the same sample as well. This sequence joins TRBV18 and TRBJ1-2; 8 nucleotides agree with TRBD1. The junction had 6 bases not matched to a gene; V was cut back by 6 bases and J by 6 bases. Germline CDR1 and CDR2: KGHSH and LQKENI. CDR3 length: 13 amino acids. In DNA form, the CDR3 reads TGTGCCAGCTCGCCAGACAGGGGAAATGGCTACACCTTC. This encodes CASSPDRGNGYTF. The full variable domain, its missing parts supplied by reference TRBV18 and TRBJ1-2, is NAGVMQNPRHLVRRRGQEARLRCSPMKGHSHVYWYRQLPEEGLKFMVYLQKENIIDESGMPKERFSAEFPKEGPSILRIQQVVRGDSAAYFCASSPDRGNGYTFGSGTRLTVV.

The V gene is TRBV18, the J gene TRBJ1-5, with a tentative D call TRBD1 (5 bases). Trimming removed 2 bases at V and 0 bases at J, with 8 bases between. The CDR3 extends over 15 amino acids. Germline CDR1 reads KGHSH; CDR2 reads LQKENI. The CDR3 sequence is CASSPSQGSNQPQHF. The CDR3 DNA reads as TGTGCCAGCTCACCAAGTCAGGGTAGCAATCAGCCCCAGCATTTT.

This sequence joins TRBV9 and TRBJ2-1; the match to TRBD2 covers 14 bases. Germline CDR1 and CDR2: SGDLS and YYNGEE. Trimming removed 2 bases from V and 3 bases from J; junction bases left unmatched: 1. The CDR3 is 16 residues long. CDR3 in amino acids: CASSVGLAGDYNEQFF. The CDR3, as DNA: TGTGCCAGCAGCGTGGGACTAGCGGGGGACTACAATGAGCAGTTCTTC.

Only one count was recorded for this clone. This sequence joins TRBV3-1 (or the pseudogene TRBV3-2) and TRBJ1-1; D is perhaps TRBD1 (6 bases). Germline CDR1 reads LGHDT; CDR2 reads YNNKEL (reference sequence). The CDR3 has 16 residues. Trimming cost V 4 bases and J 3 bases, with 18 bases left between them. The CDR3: CASSLWGKGVHTEAFF. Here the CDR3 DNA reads TGTGCCAGCAGCCTATGGGGGAAGGGGGTTCACACTGAAGCTTTCTTT.

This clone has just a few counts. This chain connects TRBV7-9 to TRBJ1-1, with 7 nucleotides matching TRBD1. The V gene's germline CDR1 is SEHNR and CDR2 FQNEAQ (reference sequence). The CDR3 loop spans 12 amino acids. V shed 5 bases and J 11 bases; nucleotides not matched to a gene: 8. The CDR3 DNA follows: TGTGCCAGCAGCAATTTGACAGGGTTGGCTTTCTTT. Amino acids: CASSNLTGLAFF.

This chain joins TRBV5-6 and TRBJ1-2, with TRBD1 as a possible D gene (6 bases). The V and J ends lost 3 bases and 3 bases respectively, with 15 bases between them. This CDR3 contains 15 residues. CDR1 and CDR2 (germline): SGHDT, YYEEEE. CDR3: CASSSLQGRDYGYTF. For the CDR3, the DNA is TGTGCCAGCAGCTCCTTACAGGGAAGGGACTATGGCTACACCTTC.

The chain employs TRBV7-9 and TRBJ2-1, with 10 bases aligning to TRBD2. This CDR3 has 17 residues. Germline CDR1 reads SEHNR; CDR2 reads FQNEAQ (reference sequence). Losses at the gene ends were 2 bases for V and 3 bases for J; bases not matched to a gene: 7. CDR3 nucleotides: TGTGCCAGCAGCTTAACCCCTGGACTAGCGGTCTACAATGAGCAGTTCTTC. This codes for CASSLTPGLAVYNEQFF.

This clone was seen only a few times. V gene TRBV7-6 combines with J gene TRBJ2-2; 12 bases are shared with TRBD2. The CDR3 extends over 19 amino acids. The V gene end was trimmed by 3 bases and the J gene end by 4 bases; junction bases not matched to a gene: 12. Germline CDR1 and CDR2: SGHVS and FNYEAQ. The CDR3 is CASSLTSGGLRWSTGELFF. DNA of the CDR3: TGTGCCAGCAGCTTGACTAGCGGGGGCCTTCGCTGGAGCACCGGGGAGCTGTTTTTT.

The CDR3 DNA reads TGTGCCAGCAGTGAAGCTACCGGGACAGCAAGGGGCCAAGAGACCCAGTACTTC. It codes for CASSEATGTARGQETQYF. V and J are TRBV6-1 and TRBJ2-5; 7 positions match TRBD1. The CDR3 extends over 18 amino acids. V was pared by 0 bases and J by 1 base, with 11 bases of the junction left unmatched. CDR1 is MNHNS and CDR2 is SASEGT in the germline V gene.

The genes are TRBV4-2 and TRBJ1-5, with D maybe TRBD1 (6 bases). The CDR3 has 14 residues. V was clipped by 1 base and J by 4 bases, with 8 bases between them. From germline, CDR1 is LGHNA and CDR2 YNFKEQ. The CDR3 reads CASSQGTVNQPQHF. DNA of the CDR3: TGTGCCAGCAGCCAAGGGACAGTAAATCAGCCCCAGCATTTT.